The clone carrying this TCR beta chain was seen more than once but under ten times. Its antigen is not identified. The entry originates in a study of identical twins. Study results and limitations: There was an excess of low generation probability in the out-of-frame alpha sequences that twins shared. The models gave estimates that fell short of the out-of-frame TCR alpha sharing seen in monozygotic twins.

TCRdb independently ran MiXCR on the 5' RACE reads; one entry per CDR3 protein. The table includes 450,000 to 650,000 distinct CDR3 sequences, 12% to 15% detected once. The J segment lost 4 bases and the V segment lost 4 bases, leaving 5 bases of the junction unmatched. The CDR3 is 14 residues long. Germline V lookup: CDR1 DFQATT, CDR2 SNEGSKA (reference sequence). These records were also assigned to another study, of yellow fever vaccine responses in identical twins.

The chain links TRBV20-1 to TRBJ2-3; 10 bases fit TRBD2. The receptor was isolated from a woman aged 18-29 years in good health. The sample taken for sequencing was CD4+ T cells sorted from blood. In DNA form, the CDR3 reads TGCAGTGCTATCAGCGGGGGGGCAGCAGATACGCAGTATTTT. It translates to CSAISGGAADTQYF.